What follows are 17 T cell receptor beta chains derived from one specimen sequenced in a study of sequential checkpoint blockade in melanoma. The data were produced by immunoSEQ multiplex PCR, yet TCRdb's version contains in-frame clones alone and is incomplete. The data contain 30,000 to 45,000 clones, 88% of them seen just once; the ten biggest clones take up over 10%. Documented treatment: randomized to nivolumab then ipilimumab (arm A) or the reverse (arm B). The specimen comprised CD8+ T cells sorted from blood (inferred from file names), sampled from a patient given nivolumab and ipilimumab in sequence. These TCRs come from a human donor with melanoma.

The chain joins TRBV5-1 to TRBJ2-5; 9 nucleotides align to TRBD1. The V and J ends lost 2 bases and 10 bases, in that order; junction bases with no gene match: 9. The CDR3 runs 14 residues. CDR1 is SGHRS and CDR2 is YFSETQ in the germline V gene. CDR3 amino acids: CASSFTGGAGIQYF. In nucleotides, the CDR3 is TGCGCCAGCAGCTTTACAGGGGGCGCAGGGATCCAGTACTTC.

The gene calls are TRBV28 and TRBJ2-7, with a tentative D call TRBD1 (6 bases). The CDR3 has 17 residues. CDR1 MDHEN and CDR2 SYDVKM come from the germline V gene. Trimming shortened V by 6 bases and J by 4 bases, and 25 bases separated the two germline ends. CDR3 in amino acids: CASSPNLQGGPLYEQYF. Here the CDR3 DNA reads TGTGCCAGCAGCCCCAACCTACAGGGTGGCCCGCTTTACGAGCAGTACTTC.

This clone appeared a single time. The rearrangement uses TRBV6-1 and TRBJ2-7, with TRBD1 matching 9 bases. Looked up from germline, CDR1 is MNHNS and CDR2 is SASEGT. There are 14 residues in the CDR3. V lost 3 bases and J lost 0; bases outside the gene matches: 0. In nucleotides, the CDR3 is TGTGCCAGCAGTGAGGGACAGGGCTCCTACGAGCAGTACTTC. This translates into CASSEGQGSYEQYF.

This clone has a single count. The chain employs TRBV5-4 and TRBJ2-7, with D uncertain. Trimming pared 0 bases from V and 1 base from J, leaving 5 bases between. This CDR3 is 13 amino acids long. Germline CDR1 SGHNT, CDR2 YYREEE (reference sequence). CDR3 sequence (DNA): TGTGCCAGCAGCTTGGGAGTTTCCTACGAGCAGTACTTC. Translated, it gives CASSLGVSYEQYF.

V gene TRBV2 combines with J gene TRBJ2-1; TRBD2 aligns across 7 bases. With V trimmed by 5 bases and J by 7 bases, 8 bases remained unmatched. Germline lookup yields CDR1 SNHLY and CDR2 FYNNEI. This CDR3 spans 14 amino acids. The CDR3 is CASSTGLLQNEQFF. Here the CDR3 DNA reads TGTGCCAGCAGTACGGGACTACTACAGAATGAGCAGTTCTTC.

This rearrangement joins TRBV14 to TRBJ1-2, with D tentatively TRBD1 (6 bases). This CDR3 contains 15 residues. Trimming cost V 3 bases and J 4 bases, with 15 bases left between them. Germline V gives CDR1 SGHDN, CDR2 FVKESK. CDR3 bases: TGTGCCAGCAGCCATTCCGGGGGGCAGGCCTATGGCTACACCTTC. Amino acids: CASSHSGGQAYGYTF.

The chain employs TRBV2 and TRBJ1-2; D possibly corresponds to TRBD1 (5 bases). CDR1 and CDR2 from the germline V gene are SNHLY and FYNNEI. Trimming took 3 bases from V and 4 from J, leaving 15 bases between them. The CDR3 sequence is 15 residues long. In DNA, the CDR3 is TGTGCCAGCAGTGAGGGCAGGGATTTCTTCTATGGCTACACCTTC. Its protein product is CASSEGRDFFYGYTF.

This sequence joins TRBV28 and TRBJ1-5; D ambiguous. The length of the CDR3 is 17 residues. Germline assignment: CDR1 MDHEN and CDR2 SYDVKM. The V end was cut by 8 bases, the J end by 0 bases, with 20 bases between. Here the CDR3 DNA reads TGTGCCAGCCTCAGACCAGGAATCGTTTATAGCAATCAGCCCCAGCATTTT. This encodes CASLRPGIVYSNQPQHF.

In its sample, this clone was seen a few times. The rearrangement joins TRBV18 to TRBJ1-5; D is perhaps TRBD1 (5 bases). The CDR3 is made up of 15 amino acids. V was shortened by 1 base and J by 6 bases, with 13 bases between the two germline ends. The germline V gene encodes CDR1 KGHSH and CDR2 LQKENI. DNA of the CDR3: TGTGCCAGCTCACCACGGGACCTCGGGGGTCAGCCCCAGCATTTT. Translation: CASSPRDLGGQPQHF.

The rearrangement joins TRBV7-2 to TRBJ2-3; D may be TRBD1 (5 bases). Trimming shortened V by 8 bases and J by 2 bases, and 20 bases separated the two germline ends. There are 16 residues in the CDR3. Germline assignment: CDR1 SGHTA and CDR2 FQGNSA. As DNA, the CDR3 is TGTGCCAGCGCACGACAGTTGCGGTCCTACACAGATACGCAGTATTTT. It yields the protein CASARQLRSYTDTQYF.

The V gene is TRBV11-2, the J gene TRBJ1-1, with TRBD1 matching 8 bases. Trimming removed 5 bases from V and 3 bases from J; junction bases left unmatched: 8. CDR3 length: 15 amino acids. In germline, CDR1 is SGHAT, CDR2 FQNNGV. The CDR3 coding sequence is TGTGCCAGCAGCGCAAGGACAGGGTTGGACACTGAAGCTTTCTTT. Translated: CASSARTGLDTEAFF.

The chain recombines TRBV6-1 with TRBJ2-4; perhaps TRBD1 as D (5 bases). Germline values: CDR1 MNHNS, CDR2 SASEGT. The V and J ends lost 4 bases and 0 bases respectively, with 13 bases between them. This CDR3 has 16 amino acids. DNA of the CDR3: TGTGCCAGCAGTGCCGACAGTCGATTAGCCAAAAACATTCAGTACTTC. This translates into CASSADSRLAKNIQYF.

This clone was picked up one time. The rearrangement links TRBV25-1 to TRBJ2-7; D is possibly TRBD1 (5 bases). V was trimmed by 8 bases and J by 2 bases, leaving 10 bases between them. The CDR3 has 12 amino acids. The V gene's germline CDR1 is MGHDK and CDR2 SYGVNS. The CDR3 nucleotides read TGTGCCAGCGGAACAGGACCCTACGAGCAGTACTTC. Protein product: CASGTGPYEQYF.

This chain joins TRBV10-2 and TRBJ2-3, with 13 bases lining up with TRBD2. J was trimmed by 4 bases and V by 1 base; bases with no gene match: 2. This CDR3 has 16 residues. CDR1 and CDR2 (germline): WSHSY, SAAADI. The CDR3 DNA reads TGCGCCAGCAGTGAGTGGGGACTAGCGGGATCAGATACGCAGTATTTT. This codes for CASSEWGLAGSDTQYF.

The J gene is TRBJ2-7, the V gene TRBV27, with D perhaps TRBD2 (6 bases). Trimming cost V 3 bases and J 3 bases, with 6 bases left between them. Per germline, CDR1 MNHEY and CDR2 SMNVEV (reference sequence). The length of the CDR3 is 12 residues. The CDR3 DNA reads as TGTGCCAGCAGTTTCGGGGGCTACGAGCAGTACTTC. Protein sequence: CASSFGGYEQYF.

This clone was counted only a few times. The chain is built from TRBV19 and TRBJ2-7; TRBD1 aligns across 9 bases. The CDR3 has 15 residues. Germline trimming cut 3 bases from V and 2 bases from J; bases unmatched to any gene: 5. CDR1 and CDR2 from the germline V gene are LNHDA and SQIVND (reference sequence). The CDR3 sequence is CASSMGTGRAYEQYF. The CDR3, as DNA: TGTGCCAGTAGTATGGGGACAGGGAGAGCCTACGAGCAGTACTTC.

A single count supports this clone. The CDR3 loop is CASSLSVGLAGRGEQFF. CDR3 DNA: TGTGCCAGCAGTCTCTCCGTGGGACTAGCGGGGCGGGGTGAGCAGTTCTTC. The rearrangement links TRBV27 to TRBJ2-1, with 13 bases lining up with TRBD2. The CDR3 runs 17 residues. Germline-derived CDR1 and CDR2 are MNHEY and SMNVEV (reference sequence). V lost 5 bases, J lost 9 bases, and 13 bases stayed unmatched.